The next 19 T cell receptor beta chains were all read from a single sample in a study of T-cell memory formation after mild COVID-19. TCRdb re-analysed the 5' RACE reads in MiXCR, keeping a single row per CDR3 protein. Among some 330,000 distinct CDR3 sequences, over 20% were seen once, and the ten largest hold approximately 12%. The source material was PBMCs or a T cell subset sorted from them (not recorded which). These receptors originate from an adult woman who had mild COVID-19 (a few samples of this study predate the infection). Cell type and time point are not known.

The rearrangement links TRBV10-3 to TRBJ2-7; no clear D gene. V lost 6 bases and J lost 0, with 12 bases in between. Germline CDR1 is ENHRY and CDR2 is SYGVKD. This CDR3 is built from 14 residues. The DNA for the CDR3 is TGTGCCATCAGAAAGGACGGCAGCTCCTACGAGCAGTACTTC. Translated: CAIRKDGSSYEQYF.

This rearrangement joins TRBV7-2 to TRBJ1-6; 9 bases are shared with TRBD1. This CDR3 region has 16 residues. Germline V lookup: CDR1 SGHTA, CDR2 FQGNSA. V lost 2 bases to trimming and J lost 7 bases; unmatched junction nucleotides: 6. CDR3 DNA sequence: TGTGCCAGCAGCTTAATGTACGGGACAGGGAATTCACCCCTCCACTTT. Residues: CASSLMYGTGNSPLHF.

The CDR3 bases are TGTGCCAGCTCCCGGCATGCCACAGATACGCAGTATTTT. Residues: CASSRHATDTQYF. J is TRBJ2-3 and V is TRBV3-1; no clear D gene. Between the trimmed V and J ends, which lost 8 bases and 2 bases, there was a span of 11 bases. CDR1 LGHDT and CDR2 YNNKEL come from the germline V gene (reference sequence). This CDR3 has 13 amino acids.

This clonotype was found a few times. The chain links TRBV7-8 to TRBJ1-1; maybe TRBD1 (5 bases). The CDR3 length is 14 residues. Trimming pared 9 bases from V and 1 base from J, leaving 15 bases between. Germline values: CDR1 SGHVS, CDR2 FQNEAQ. This chain's CDR3 is CASLWGSENTEAFF. The CDR3 nucleotides read TGTGCCAGTCTATGGGGCTCGGAGAACACTGAAGCTTTCTTT.

The CDR3 nucleotides are TGCGCCAGCAGCATCTCAGGGGAGGCCTACGAGCAGTACTTC. This gives the protein CASSISGEAYEQYF. This chain connects TRBV5-1 to TRBJ2-7; D might be TRBD1 or TRBD2, each matching 6 bases. CDR1 is SGHRS and CDR2 is YFSETQ in the germline V gene. V shed 4 bases and J shed 2 bases, with 13 bases lying between them. The CDR3 length is 14 residues.

Only a few counts were recorded for this clonotype. V usage is TRBV4-1 and J usage is TRBJ2-7; D assignment may be TRBD1 or TRBD2 (6 bases each). There are 17 residues in the CDR3. CDR1 and CDR2 (germline): MGHRA, YSYEKL. Trimming removed 0 bases at V and 6 bases at J, with 21 bases between. CDR3 in DNA: TGCGCCAGCAGCCAAGAACCCCCCGGGACACCCGGGGGCGAGCAGTACTTC. It specifies CASSQEPPGTPGGEQYF.

This clonotype has more than one count but fewer than ten. The V call is TRBV28, the J call TRBJ1-5, with 8 bases aligning to TRBD1. The V segment lost 8 bases and the J segment 0 bases; nucleotides outside the gene matches: 6. The V gene's germline CDR1 is MDHEN and CDR2 SYDVKM. The CDR3 extends over 15 amino acids. The CDR3 loop reads CASRQGPNSNQPQHF. In nucleotides, the CDR3 is TGTGCCAGCCGACAGGGGCCGAATAGCAATCAGCCCCAGCATTTT.

This clonotype came up a few times. This chain links TRBV14 with TRBJ2-5; weak D call: TRBD2 (6 bases). The length of the CDR3 is 17 residues. V lost 2 bases and J 2 bases, leaving 18 bases between the germline ends. Germline V gene data show CDR1 as SGHDN and CDR2 as FVKESK. CDR3 DNA sequence: TGTGCCAGCAGCCAAAGACCGGGACTTAGTCAGCAAGAGACCCAGTACTTC. Amino acid sequence: CASSQRPGLSQQETQYF.

This clonotype has only a few counts. This chain uses TRBV5-1 with TRBJ2-4, with 14 bases that match TRBD2. Per germline, CDR1 SGHRS and CDR2 YFSETQ. J gave up 8 bases and V 2 bases, and 3 bases lay outside the gene matches. The CDR3 contains 15 residues. CDR3 sequence reads: CASSFGGLAGDIQYF. The CDR3 coding sequence is TGCGCCAGCAGCTTCGGGGGACTAGCGGGGGACATTCAGTACTTC.

The chain links TRBV20-1 to TRBJ2-7; 10 nucleotides line up with TRBD1. CDR1 is DFQATT and CDR2 is SNEGSKA in the germline V gene (reference sequence). The CDR3 consists of 13 residues. J gave up 2 bases and V 4 bases, and 2 bases lay outside the gene matches. CDR3 amino acids: CSAIGTGAYEQYF. The CDR3 nucleotides are TGCAGTGCTATAGGGACAGGGGCCTACGAGCAGTACTTC.

This clonotype was seen a handful of times. The rearrangement uses TRBV19 and TRBJ2-3; D unresolved. This CDR3 contains 16 residues. CDR1 and CDR2 (germline): LNHDA, SQIVND (reference sequence). Between the trimmed V and J ends, which lost 5 bases and 5 bases, there was a span of 20 bases. CDR3 sequence reads: CASSLQHLGFKDTQYF. CDR3 nucleotide sequence: TGTGCCAGTAGTCTCCAACATTTAGGGTTTAAAGATACGCAGTATTTT.

This clonotype was seen a few times. The chain links TRBV11-2 to TRBJ1-3; D remains unclear. This CDR3 is built from 15 residues. The V and J ends lost 5 bases and 0 bases respectively, with 11 bases between them. Germline V gene data show CDR1 as SGHAT and CDR2 as FQNNGV. The CDR3 loop reads CASSPSLGSGNTIYF. The CDR3 region has the DNA TGTGCCAGCAGCCCTTCCTTAGGCTCTGGAAACACCATATATTTT.

This clonotype appeared a few times. This chain joins TRBV12-3 or TRBV12-4 and TRBJ1-5; TRBD1 matches 7 bases. This CDR3 contains 16 residues. V shed 5 bases, J shed 0 bases, and the junction held 7 bases outside the gene matches. The DNA of the CDR3 is TGTGCCAGCAGTCCGTCGACAGGGTATAGCAATCAGCCCCAGCATTTT. Its translation: CASSPSTGYSNQPQHF.

This clonotype was seen only once. The rearrangement joins TRBV12-3 or TRBV12-4 to TRBJ2-1; TRBD2 aligns across 9 bases. The CDR3 runs 15 residues. V dropped 3 bases and J dropped 7; count of bases not matched to a gene: 7. This CDR3 is CASSFSSGSSNEQFF. The DNA for the CDR3 is TGTGCCAGCAGTTTTAGTAGCGGGAGCTCGAATGAGCAGTTCTTC.

This chain links TRBV4-1 with TRBJ1-5, with 11 bases that match TRBD1. Germline V lookup: CDR1 MGHRA, CDR2 YSYEKL. CDR3 length: 17 residues. The V and J ends lost 0 bases and 5 bases, in that order; junction bases with no gene match: 6. CDR3 DNA: TGCGCCAGCAGCCAAGAGGACAGGGGGCATTGGGATCAGCCCCAGCATTTT. It codes for CASSQEDRGHWDQPQHF.

J is TRBJ2-3 and V is TRBV24-1, with D perhaps matching TRBD2 (6 bases). CDR1 and CDR2 from the germline V gene are KGHDR and SFDVKD. V lost 4 bases and J lost 4, with 14 bases in between. This CDR3 is built from 15 residues. This CDR3 reads CATSDRLVSADTQYF. The DNA for the CDR3 is TGTGCCACCAGTGACCGACTAGTCTCAGCAGATACGCAGTATTTT.

This clonotype was seen a handful of times. The chain has TRBV3-1 and TRBJ1-1, with a tentative D call TRBD1 (5 bases). The CDR3 loop spans 14 amino acids. V gave up 6 bases and J gave up 2 bases, with 13 bases separating them. The V gene's germline CDR1 is LGHDT and CDR2 YNNKEL (reference sequence). The CDR3 nucleotides read TGTGCCAGCAGTCACCCGGGACTCAACACTGAAGCTTTCTTT. Translation gives CASSHPGLNTEAFF. Full variable domain (remainder filled in from reference TRBV3-1 and TRBJ1-1): DTAVSQTPKYLVTQMGNDKSIKCEQNLGHDTMYWYKQDSKKFLKIMFSYNNKELIINETVPNRFSPKSPDKAHLNLHINSLELGDSAVYFCASSHPGLNTEAFFGQGTRLTVV.

This clonotype has only a few counts. The chain is built from TRBV20-1 and TRBJ2-7; 7 bases are shared with TRBD1. Germline loops: CDR1 DFQATT, CDR2 SNEGSKA (reference sequence). V lost 6 bases and J lost 6; bases outside the gene matches: 14. The CDR3 consists of 14 residues. CDR3 amino acids: CSATNPGTEGEQYF. As DNA, the CDR3 is TGCAGTGCCACCAACCCCGGGACAGAAGGCGAGCAGTACTTC.

A few counts support this clonotype. The rearrangement links TRBV5-6 to TRBJ2-1; 14 bases match TRBD2. The length of the CDR3 is 18 residues. CDR1 is SGHDT and CDR2 is YYEEEE in the germline V gene. V lost 0 bases, J lost 4 bases, and 6 bases stayed unmatched. The CDR3 sequence is CASSLAGTSGSIYNEQFF. DNA of the CDR3: TGTGCCAGCAGCTTGGCCGGGACTAGCGGGAGTATTTACAATGAGCAGTTCTTC.